This T cell receptor beta chain came from a study of T cells after yellow fever vaccination. In the study overall: Each low-cell-number fraction was prepared by means of SMART-Seq v4 Ultra Low Input. Study-wide findings and caveats: Reappearance after the booster was observed for most primary-vaccination clones (roughly 96% CD4, over 70% CD8).

Turning to this clonotype: What it recognizes is unknown.

A 5'RACE template-switching step, the method used to make TCR cDNA, added a universal primer site and UMIs. TCRdb recomputed calls from the 5' RACE reads with MiXCR, one row per CDR3 protein. The sample has hundreds of thousands of distinct CDR3 sequences, around an eighth seen once. The CDR3 contains 14 residues. Trimming took 0 bases from V and 7 from J, leaving 11 bases between them. CDR1 and CDR2 (germline): SGHRS, YFSETQ. The source material was PBMCs, sampled on the day of the yellow fever booster vaccination. The sequence came from a man between 25 and 39 years old who received the YFV17D yellow fever vaccine. The chain carries TRBV5-1 and TRBJ1-5; no clear D gene. DNA of the CDR3: TGCGCCAGCAGCTTGGGGCCCCAAGGGCAGCCCCAGCATTTT. This translates into CASSLGPQGQPQHF.